This T cell receptor (beta chain) was sequenced for a study of glioma-infiltrating T cells. Using RNA template, CDR3s of TCR alpha and beta were amplified with iRepertoire arm-PCR. In TCRdb, the multiplex PCR reads were re-called with MiXCR into one record per CDR3 protein. The sample records approximately 120,000 distinct CDR3 sequences, roughly 20% being singletons. The table lists this clonotype with many counts. This CDR3 has 12 residues. V was clipped by 4 bases and J by 10 bases, with 11 bases between them. Germline-derived CDR1 and CDR2 are LNHDA and SQIVND (reference sequence). Input material: glioma tissue, nonneoplastic brain tissue, or PBMCs (not recorded which). This chain links TRBV19 with TRBJ1-5, with D uncertain. The sequence was collected from a human donor with low-grade glioma or glioblastoma, undergoing nonglioma brain surgery, or in good health (not recorded which). This chain's CDR3 is CASSSTGRPQHF. Written as DNA, the CDR3 is TGTGCCAGTAGTAGTACGGGGAGACCCCAGCATTTT. Looking up the rest from reference TRBV19 and TRBJ1-5 gives the full variable domain: DGGITQSPKYLFRKEGQNVTLSCEQNLNHDAMYWYRQDPGQGLRLIYYSQIVNDFQKGDIAEGYSVSREKKESFPLTVTSAQKNPTAFYLCASSSTGRPQHFGDGTRLSIL.